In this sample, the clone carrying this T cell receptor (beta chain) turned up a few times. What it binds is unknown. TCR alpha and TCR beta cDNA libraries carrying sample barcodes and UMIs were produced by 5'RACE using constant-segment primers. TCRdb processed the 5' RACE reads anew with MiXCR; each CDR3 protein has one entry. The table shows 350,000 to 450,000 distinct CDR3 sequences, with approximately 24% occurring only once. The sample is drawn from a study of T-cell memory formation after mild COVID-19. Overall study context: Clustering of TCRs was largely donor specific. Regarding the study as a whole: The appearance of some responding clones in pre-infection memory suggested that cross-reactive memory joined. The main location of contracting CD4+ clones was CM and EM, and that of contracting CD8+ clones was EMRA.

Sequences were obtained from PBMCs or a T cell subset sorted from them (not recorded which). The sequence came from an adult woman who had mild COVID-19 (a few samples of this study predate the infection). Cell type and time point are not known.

Written as DNA, the CDR3 is TGTGCCAGCAGCTCATCCCCCGGGACCTCCTACGAGCAGTACTTC. This codes for CASSSSPGTSYEQYF. This chain joins TRBV7-2 and TRBJ2-7, with D perhaps assigned TRBD1 or TRBD2 (5 bases each). CDR1 is SGHTA and CDR2 is FQGNSA in the germline V gene. The V gene lost 4 bases and the J gene lost 0 bases, with 13 bases spanning the gap. CDR3 length: 15 residues. Using reference TRBV7-2 and TRBJ2-7 for the parts outside the CDR3, the full variable domain is GAGVSQSPSNKVTEKGKDVELRCDPISGHTALYWYRQSLGQGLEFLIYFQGNSAPDKSGLPSDRFSAERTGGSVSTLTIQRTQQEDSAVYLCASSSSPGTSYEQYFGPGTRLTVT.